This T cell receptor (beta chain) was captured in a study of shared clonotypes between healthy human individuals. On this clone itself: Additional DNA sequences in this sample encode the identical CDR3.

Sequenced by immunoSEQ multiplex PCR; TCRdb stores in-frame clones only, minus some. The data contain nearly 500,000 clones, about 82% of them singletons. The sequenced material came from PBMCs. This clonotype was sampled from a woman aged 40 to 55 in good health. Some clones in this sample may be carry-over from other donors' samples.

The CDR3 region is CASSLQASNQPQHF. The CDR3 DNA reads TGTGCCAGCAGTCTCCAGGCTAGCAATCAGCCCCAGCATTTT. The chain couples TRBV27 to TRBJ1-5; D is ambiguous. CDR1 is MNHEY, CDR2 SMNVEV, per germline (reference sequence). This CDR3 is built from 14 residues. Deletions cut 5 bases from V and 0 bases from J, with 8 bases between.